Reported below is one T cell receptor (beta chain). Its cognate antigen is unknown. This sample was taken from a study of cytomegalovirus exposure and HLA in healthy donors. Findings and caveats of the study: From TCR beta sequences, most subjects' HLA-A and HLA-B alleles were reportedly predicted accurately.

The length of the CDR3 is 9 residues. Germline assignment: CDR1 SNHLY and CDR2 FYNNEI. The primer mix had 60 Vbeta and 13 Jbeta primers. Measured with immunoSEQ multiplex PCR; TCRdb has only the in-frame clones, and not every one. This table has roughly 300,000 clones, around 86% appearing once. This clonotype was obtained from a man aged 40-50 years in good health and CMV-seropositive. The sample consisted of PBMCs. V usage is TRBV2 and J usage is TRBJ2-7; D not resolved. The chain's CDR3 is CGRLYEQYF. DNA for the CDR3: TGTGGGCGGCTCTACGAGCAGTACTTC.